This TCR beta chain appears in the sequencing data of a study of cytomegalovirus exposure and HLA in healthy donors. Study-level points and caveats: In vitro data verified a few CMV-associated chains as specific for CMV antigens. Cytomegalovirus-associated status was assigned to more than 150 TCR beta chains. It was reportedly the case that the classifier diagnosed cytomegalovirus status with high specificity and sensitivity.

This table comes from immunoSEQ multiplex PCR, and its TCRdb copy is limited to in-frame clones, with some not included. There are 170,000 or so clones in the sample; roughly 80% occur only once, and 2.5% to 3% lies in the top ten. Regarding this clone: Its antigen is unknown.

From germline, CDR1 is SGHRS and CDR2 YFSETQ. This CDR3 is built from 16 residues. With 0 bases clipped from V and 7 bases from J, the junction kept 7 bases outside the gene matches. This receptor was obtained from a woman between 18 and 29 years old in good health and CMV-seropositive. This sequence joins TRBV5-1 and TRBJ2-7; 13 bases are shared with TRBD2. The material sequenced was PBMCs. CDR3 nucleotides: TGCGCCAGCAGCTTGGAACTAGCGGGGGGGCCGGAGGAGCAGTACTTC. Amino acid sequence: CASSLELAGGPEEQYF.